Shown below are 13 T cell receptor beta chains from a single sample sequenced in a study of cytomegalovirus exposure and HLA in healthy donors. The PCR made use of 60 Vbeta and 13 Jbeta primers. The method was immunoSEQ multiplex PCR; TCRdb's version includes in-frame clones alone and lacks a portion of them. Here the sample spans some 110,000 clones, 10% being singletons. The sample taken for sequencing was PBMCs. Source of these receptors: a man between 40 and 49 years old in good health and CMV-seropositive.

This clone showed up just a few times. The V gene is TRBV7-9, the J gene TRBJ1-1; a possible D gene is TRBD1 (5 bases). V was trimmed by 6 bases and J by 4 bases, leaving 15 bases between them. In germline, CDR1 is SEHNR, CDR2 FQNEAQ (reference sequence). The CDR3 is 14 residues long. The CDR3 DNA reads TGTGCCAGCAGTACAACTAAGGGACTCACTGAAGCTTTCTTT. It codes for CASSTTKGLTEAFF.

This clone occurred a few times. The rearrangement uses TRBV28 and TRBJ2-1, with TRBD2 matching 16 bases. Germline loops: CDR1 MDHEN, CDR2 SYDVKM. The ends lost 5 bases at V and 5 bases at J; junction bases unmatched: 12. The CDR3 totals 19 residues. The CDR3 spells CASSLHSGLAGGPNNEQFF. Written as DNA, the CDR3 is TGTGCCAGCAGTCTCCACTCGGGACTAGCGGGAGGGCCCAACAATGAGCAGTTCTTC.

V gene TRBV14 combines with J gene TRBJ1-4; D unresolved. Per germline, CDR1 SGHDN and CDR2 FVKESK. This CDR3 contains 13 residues. Trimming took off 1 base at V and 7 bases at J, with 7 bases between the two ends. The CDR3 reads CASSQVKREKLFF. DNA for the CDR3: TGTGCCAGCAGCCAAGTGAAGCGTGAAAAACTGTTTTTT.

V usage is TRBV6-4 and J usage is TRBJ1-1; no reliable D call. This CDR3 contains 14 residues. The germline V gene encodes CDR1 MRHNA and CDR2 SNTAGT. V lost 3 bases, J lost 1 base, and 9 bases lay in between. The CDR3 sequence: CASSEKGENTEAFF. CDR3 nucleotide sequence: TGTGCCAGCAGTGAGAAAGGAGAGAACACTGAAGCTTTCTTT.

J is TRBJ2-4 and V is TRBV4-1; 9 positions match TRBD1. The CDR3 sequence is 15 residues long. After removal of 4 bases from V and 6 bases from J, the junction contained 7 bases not matched to a gene. Germline-derived CDR1 and CDR2 are MGHRA and YSYEKL. CDR3 residues: CASSLGQGSTNIQYF. The CDR3 DNA reads as TGCGCCAGCAGCCTTGGACAGGGGTCTACAAACATTCAGTACTTC.

The table lists this clone with a few counts. This chain joins TRBV30 and TRBJ2-3; 11 bases are shared with TRBD2. The V gene's germline CDR1 is GTSNPN and CDR2 SVGIG (reference sequence). The CDR3 runs to 16 residues. Trimming took 4 bases from V and 2 from J; bases not matched to a gene: 8. The CDR3 DNA is TGTGCCTGGACTATAAGACTAGCGGGGACCACAGATACGCAGTATTTT. Encoded protein: CAWTIRLAGTTDTQYF.

This clone was found a few times. The V and J genes are TRBV28 and TRBJ1-5; D remains ambiguous. Trimming removed 3 bases from V and 4 bases from J, with 10 bases in between. Germline CDR1 MDHEN, CDR2 SYDVKM. The CDR3 length is 14 residues. CDR3 residues: CASSFFRLNQPQHF. The CDR3 coding sequence is TGTGCCAGCAGTTTCTTCCGTCTAAATCAGCCCCAGCATTTT.

This clone was seen a few times. The chain has TRBV6-1 and TRBJ2-3; 7 nucleotides match TRBD2. Germline assignment: CDR1 MNHNS and CDR2 SASEGT. The CDR3 contains 15 residues. The junction had 8 bases not matched to a gene; V was cut back by 8 bases and J by 0 bases. This CDR3 is CASGWSGTSTDTQYF. For the CDR3, the DNA is TGTGCCAGCGGTTGGAGCGGGACTAGCACAGATACGCAGTATTTT.

The V and J genes are TRBV11-2 and TRBJ2-4; D is perhaps TRBD1 (6 bases). Trimming cost V 6 bases and J 7 bases, with 16 bases left between them. Germline CDR1 and CDR2: SGHAT and FQNNGV. This CDR3 contains 14 residues. The CDR3 region is CASSADNRANIQYF. DNA of the CDR3: TGTGCCAGCAGTGCCGACAACAGGGCGAACATTCAGTACTTC.

The chain couples TRBV5-8 to TRBJ2-7; tentative D call: TRBD2 (5 bases). Germline loops: CDR1 SGHTS, CDR2 YDEGEE. The CDR3 totals 17 residues. Trimming took off 0 bases at V and 0 bases at J, with 16 bases between the two ends. The CDR3 loop reads CASSLVIRTGSSYEQYF. CDR3 nucleotides: TGTGCCAGCAGCTTGGTGATTAGGACTGGGAGCTCCTACGAGCAGTACTTC.

The table lists this clone with a few counts. The rearrangement uses TRBV7-2 and TRBJ1-1; D is ambiguous. The CDR3 loop spans 12 amino acids. CDR1 SGHTA and CDR2 FQGNSA come from the germline V gene. The V end lost 1 base, the J end lost 4 bases, and 4 bases lay between the germline ends. This chain's CDR3 is CASSLVVTEAFF. The CDR3 DNA is TGTGCCAGCAGCTTAGTCGTCACTGAAGCTTTCTTT.

Many counts were recorded for this clone. This chain uses TRBV29-1 with TRBJ2-1; D not certain. V was pared by 2 bases and J by 4 bases, with 15 bases between. Germline V gene sequence: CDR1 SQVTM, CDR2 ANQGSEA. CDR3 length: 15 amino acids. The CDR3 nucleotides read TGCAGCGTTGAACGCCTAGGTCTTACTTACAATGAGCAGTTCTTC. It is translated as CSVERLGLTYNEQFF.

The chain recombines TRBV10-2 with TRBJ1-1, with a tentative D call TRBD1 (5 bases). Germline CDR1 and CDR2: WSHSY and SAAADI. This CDR3 is built from 14 residues. Trimming shortened V by 4 bases and J by 6 bases, and 15 bases separated the two germline ends. CDR3: CASSAIGRGSEAFF. CDR3 sequence (DNA): TGCGCCAGCAGTGCGATCGGCCGGGGGTCTGAAGCTTTCTTT.